This T cell receptor (beta chain) was sequenced during a study of beta chain features in type 1 diabetes. General study points: Moderate yet significant TCRB CDR3 shortening was seen in Type 1 diabetes patients in all four CD4+ subsets.

This clone appeared a few times. What it recognizes is unknown. The sequenced template was cDNA made from the entire isolated RNA. Several million reads per sample on average were obtained from naive, central memory and regulatory T cell samples. The protocol was immunoSEQ multiplex PCR, while the TCRdb copy is restricted to in-frame clones and leaves out a portion. The repertoire consists of 95,000 to 150,000 clones, with about a sixth occurring once and the leading ten covering over 2%. This CDR3 has 15 residues. V lost 1 base to trimming and J lost 3 bases; unmatched junction nucleotides: 2. Germline CDR1 is SEHNR and CDR2 is FQNEAQ (reference sequence).

The TCR comes from a man younger than 45 with type 1 diabetes. The chain links TRBV7-9 to TRBJ2-1; 8 bases are a match to TRBD2. The sequencing input was central memory CD4+ T cells from blood. Here the CDR3 DNA reads TGTGCCAGCAGCTTAGTTGGGACTAGCTACAATGAGCAGTTCTTC. As protein: CASSLVGTSYNEQFF.